The clone carrying this T cell receptor beta chain appeared many times. This specimen belongs to a study of metastatic and nonmetastatic thyroid tumors. TCRdb reanalyzed the PCR reads with MiXCR. This sample has about 39,000 clones; approximately 17% occur once, and the top ten carry roughly an eighth. Before thyroid surgery, none of the patients had received any treatment. CDR1 is MNHNS and CDR2 is SASEGT in the germline V gene. The CDR3 length is 17 residues. The germline V and J ends were trimmed by 5 bases and 3 bases, with 23 bases remaining between them. The chain has TRBV6-1 and TRBJ2-7, with D perhaps assigned TRBD1 or TRBD2 (5 bases each). The material sequenced was tumor tissue. This clonotype was sampled from a female donor with papillary thyroid cancer or a benign thyroid nodule (not recorded which). Some clones in this sample may be carry-over from other donors' samples. The CDR3: CASSMTGTTTARYEQYF. In DNA, the CDR3 is TGTGCCAGCAGTATGACCGGGACGACTACTGCCCGCTACGAGCAGTACTTC.